This entry is about one T cell receptor beta chain. Frequency indicates this clone is medium-sized (0.01 to 0.1%); no count is kept. The specificity of this receptor is unknown. Read data end 3 residues before the CDR3 end; the end is taken from the germline J gene. The data were taken from a study of T cells in women clearing cervical HPV infection listed by TCRdb under 2018. Describing the broader study: The cases were approximately 25 women with histologically confirmed HPV16-related CIN3 or worse, and 2 of these cases were invasive cancers. The controls were fewer than 30 women whose single incident HPV16 infection cleared within 12 months with no development of precancer or cancer. HLA typing was available for only a few women, so HLA type could not be excluded as a confounder. Among cases, blood sampling occurred a median of about 150 days after lesion detection, with an interquartile range of roughly 85 to 220 days. Blood from cases was collected at the visit where the lesion was first found, while blood from controls was collected once the infection could no longer be detected. As quality controls, five blinded duplicates were added to each group, bringing the total to about 60 samples made up of around 50 participants and 10 replicates. Cases had a median age of approximately 35 years compared with 38 for controls, and baseline characteristics showed no significant differences between the groups. Nested within Costa Rica's Guanacaste HPV Natural History Study, an exploratory proof-of-principle case-control study compared TCR repertoires across cervical HPV16 outcomes. Cases and controls were matched on year of sample collection and on age within five years. In the parent cohort, 9,000 to 11,000 women aged 18 or older were enrolled in Guanacaste, Costa Rica, during about 1992 to 1994 and were followed for six to seven years. On the study overall, not on this receptor specifically: Random forest classifiers that combined richness and V gene abundances separated cases from controls with an estimated AUC of less than 0.85. Because the number of T cells per sample was unknown, the richness differences could reflect varying T-cell content rather than repertoire biology. Significantly higher TCR repertoire richness was observed in CIN3+ cases than in controls across sequencing depths, whereas no difference in evenness was found. The cross-sectional design could not show whether the associations came before the infection or were a result of it, and neither effector/memory subsets nor HPV-specific T cells were isolated. TRBV6-7 relative abundance was lower in cases than in controls (approximately 0.1% versus 0.16%; Bonferroni P = 0.0008).

Every participant had a single incident cervical HPV16 infection, and women with prevalent HPV16 infections were excluded. Cervical HPV DNA was detected by MY09/MY11 PCR, and genotyping was performed by dot-blot hybridization. Around 16 mL of heparinized blood was centrifuged, after which the buffy coat was aliquoted, frozen at -30 degrees C, and then stored at -80 degrees C. QIAGEN kits were used to extract genomic DNA from buffy coat specimens. TCR beta CDR3 regions were amplified by multiplex PCR from an average of approximately 1.3 ug genomic DNA per sample using the immunoSEQ assay. To correct primer bias, the assay used a complete synthetic TCR repertoire to set an amplification baseline. The amplicons were sequenced using the Illumina platform. The source study handled its data this way. Error correction of the sequences involved clustering with frequency ratios plus a modified nearest-neighbor algorithm, after which the sequences were analyzed in the immunoSEQ Analyzer using IMGT gene definitions. At each rarefaction depth, TCR richness and evenness were averaged across 20 rarefaction repeats, and any sample with fewer sequences than the depth was left out. Wilcoxon rank sum tests with FDR correction were used to compare relative abundances of V, D and J genes between the groups. Blinded duplicates gave an intraclass correlation of about 96% for TCR richness and an average of about 76% across 70 or so gene segments. In TCRdb, the immuneACCESS table is reduced to in-frame sequences with V and J assigned. These tables do not hold every clone; where another copy was compared, an unresolved V gene accounts for under half, and the others remain unexplained. V and J calls and clone size are copied from that table; D and trimming were computed from the DNA. This specimen's table enumerates over 15,000 clones. The top ten constitute about 10% of the sample.

CDR1 and CDR2, looked up from the germline V gene (reference sequence), are LNHDA and SQIVND. From its cysteine to its phenylalanine, the CDR3 spans 15 amino acids. Of the CDR3's DNA, 36 bases were read; they are in frame from base 1. The sequence links TRBV19 to TRBJ2-4, with TRBD1 perhaps the D gene, on 8 matching bases. The sequence derives from a woman aged 18 to 75 with a cervical HPV16 infection that either progressed to CIN3+ or cleared (not recorded which). Sequences were obtained from blood buffy coat. The CDR3 bases that were read are TGTGCCAGTAGTATTCAACAGGGGGGGGCCCTCAAT. Its protein is CASSIQQGGALN. The CDR3 in full is CASSIQQGGALNQYF. Reference TRBV19 and TRBJ2-4 proteins supply the regions before and after the CDR3; the full variable domain is: DGGITQSPKYLFRKEGQNVTLSCEQNLNHDAMYWYRQDPGQGLRLIYYSQIVNDFQKGDIAEGYSVSREKKESFPLTVTSAQKNPTAFYLCASSIQQGGALNQYFGAGTRLSVL.